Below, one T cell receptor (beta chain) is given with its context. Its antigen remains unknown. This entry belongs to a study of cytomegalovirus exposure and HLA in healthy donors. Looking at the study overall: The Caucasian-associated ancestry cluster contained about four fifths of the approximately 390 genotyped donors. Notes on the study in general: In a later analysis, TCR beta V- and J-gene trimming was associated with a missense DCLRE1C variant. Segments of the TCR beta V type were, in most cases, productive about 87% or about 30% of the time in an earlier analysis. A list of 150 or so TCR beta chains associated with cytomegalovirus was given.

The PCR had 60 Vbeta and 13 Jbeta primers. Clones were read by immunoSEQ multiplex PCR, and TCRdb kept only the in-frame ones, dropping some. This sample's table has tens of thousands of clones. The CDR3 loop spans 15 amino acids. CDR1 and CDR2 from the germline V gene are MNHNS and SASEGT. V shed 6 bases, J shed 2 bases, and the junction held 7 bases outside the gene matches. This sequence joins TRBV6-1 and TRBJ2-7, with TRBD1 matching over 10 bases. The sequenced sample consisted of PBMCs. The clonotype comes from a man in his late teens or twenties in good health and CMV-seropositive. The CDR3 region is CASSAGQGVAYEQYF. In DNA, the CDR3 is TGTGCCAGCAGCGCTGGACAGGGGGTGGCCTACGAGCAGTACTTC.